A single sample is the source of the 10 T cell receptor beta chains below, sequenced in a study of blood T cells in healthy people across ages (dated by TCRdb to 2014 to 2015). To prepare the library, 5' RACE was applied. The reads were generated on an Illumina HiSeq 2500. The second PCR ran for roughly 6 to 11 cycles and used a J-beta primer mix along with a sample-barcoded 5' primer. TCRdb ran its own pipeline on the public reads, namely fastp trimming at Q25 and MiXCR clone calling, and kept in-frame beta chains. Each entry merges the rows of one CDR3 protein and shows their most common DNA and genes. For this sample there are about 640,000 distinct CDR3 sequences; around three fifths appear just once. The ten largest clones represent over 30% of the sample. The sequencing input was blood. These receptors came from a man aged 55 to 70 in good health.

This sequence joins TRBV18 and TRBJ2-7, with D possibly TRBD1 on 6 matching bases. Germline CDR1 reads KGHSH; CDR2 reads LQKENI. This CDR3 is 14 amino acids long. V lost 6 bases and J 2 bases, leaving 14 bases between the germline ends. CDR3 sequence: CASSTGSEAYEQYF. CDR3 in DNA: TGTGCCAGCTCCACAGGGAGTGAGGCCTACGAGCAGTACTTC.

V gene TRBV10-3 combines with J gene TRBJ1-1; D is unresolved. V lost 4 bases to trimming and J lost 4 bases, with 13 bases between them. The V gene's germline CDR1 is ENHRY and CDR2 SYGVKD. There are 14 residues in the CDR3. The CDR3 loop is CAISAGVDGTEAFF. CDR3 nucleotide sequence: TGTGCCATCAGTGCCGGGGTCGATGGCACTGAAGCTTTCTTT.

The chain combines TRBV10-2 with TRBJ2-1, with D perhaps TRBD1 (7 bases). Germline assignment: CDR1 WSHSY and CDR2 SAAADI. Trimming removed 3 bases at V and 6 bases at J, with 15 bases between. The length of the CDR3 is 15 residues. The CDR3 DNA reads as TGCGCCAGCAGTGAATCCCAGGGGGAGGTCAATGAGCAGTTCTTC. Encoded protein: CASSESQGEVNEQFF.

This chain's CDR3 is CASSQTGASGRNIQYF. DNA for the CDR3: TGCGCCAGCAGCCAAACGGGGGCTAGCGGTAGAAACATTCAGTACTTC. The chain links TRBV4-1 to TRBJ2-4, with a possible D match to TRBD2 (7 bases). Germline V gene sequence: CDR1 MGHRA, CDR2 YSYEKL. This CDR3 spans 16 amino acids. Trimming took 2 bases from V and 6 from J, leaving 17 bases between them.

CDR3 region: CSAKWAGTQTQYF. The CDR3 DNA sequence: TGCAGTGCTAAATGGGCCGGGACACAGACCCAGTACTTC. The J gene is TRBJ2-5, the V gene TRBV20-1; D may be TRBD1 (6 bases). Germline lookup yields CDR1 DFQATT and CDR2 SNEGSKA (reference sequence). Between the trimmed V and J ends, which lost 4 bases and 6 bases, there was a span of 15 bases. This CDR3 region has 13 residues.

The CDR3 nucleotides are TGCAGTGCGGAGTTCGGCGGGACCCAGTACTTC. This sequence encodes CSAEFGGTQYF. The rearrangement links TRBV20-1 to TRBJ2-5, with no clear D. The germline V gene has CDR1 DFQATT and CDR2 SNEGSKA (reference sequence). This CDR3 is built from 11 residues. V was trimmed by 6 bases and J by 7 bases, leaving 12 bases between them.

The chain couples TRBV29-1 to TRBJ2-4; TRBD2 matches 13 bases. With V trimmed by 6 bases and J by 7 bases, 3 bases remained unmatched. The CDR3 contains 13 residues. Germline V gene sequence: CDR1 SQVTM, CDR2 ANQGSEA. CDR3 nucleotides: TGCAGCGTGGCGGGACTAGCGGGGAACATTCAGTACTTC. Its protein is CSVAGLAGNIQYF.

This clonotype was seen more than once but under ten times. The CDR3, as DNA: TGCGCCAGCAGCTTGGATCGGTTGGGGCAAGAGACCCAGTACTTC. This encodes CASSLDRLGQETQYF. The chain uses TRBV5-1 and TRBJ2-5; no reliable D call. There are 15 residues in the CDR3. Germline V CDR1 and CDR2: SGHRS, YFSETQ. V shed 0 bases and J shed 2 bases, with 11 bases lying between them.

The chain recombines TRBV21-1 with TRBJ2-7. TRBV21-1 has pseudogene status. CDR3 length: 12 residues. CDR3 loop: CASGRTHYEQYF. The CDR3 region has the DNA TGTGCCAGCGGCCGGACGCACTACGAGCAGTACTTC.

V is TRBV18 and J is TRBJ2-1; possibly TRBD1 or TRBD2 for D (5 bases each). The CDR3 runs 14 residues. CDR1 and CDR2 from the germline V gene are KGHSH and LQKENI. The V and J ends lost 2 bases and 12 bases respectively, with 17 bases between them. DNA for the CDR3: TGTGCCAGCTCACCAGAGACAGATGGTGGGGGGCAGTTCTTC. Residues: CASSPETDGGGQFF.